This T cell receptor (beta chain) was identified in a study of immune heterogeneity within non-small cell lung tumors. About this clonotype itself: Its cognate antigen is unknown. No DNA is shown, since the ends of the CDR3 on it are uncertain; the CDR3 is the one TCRdb lists.

Germline V gene data show CDR1 as SGDLS and CDR2 as YYNGEE. The CDR3 is 13 residues long, ends included. Bulk tumor genomic DNA (around 640 ng per sample) served as template. In surgery, several biopsies were collected from each primary tumor at widely spaced sites. Patients underwent curative surgery for untreated, newly diagnosed non-small cell lung cancer. For the TCR beta CDR3, multiplex PCR with 32 V and 13 J primers performed the amplification. Via MiXCR, TCRdb re-called the multiplex PCR reads, giving one row per CDR3 protein. The sample carries 5,000 or so distinct CDR3 sequences, under 25% recorded once. Study-level findings and limits: Individual patients showed largely nonoverlapping sets of high-frequency T-cell receptor beta clonotypes. Recurrence of identical dominant CDR3 beta clonotypes was observed across intrapatient tumor sites, concomitant with site-unique high-frequency clones. With an R of about 0.35, local T-cell clonality correlated moderately but significantly with local tumor mutational burden.

This TCR was recovered from a man aged 60 to 75 with non-small cell lung cancer. Specimen: lung tumor tissue. The rearrangement uses TRBV9 and TRBJ1-1. The CDR3 reads CASSVGRGTESFF.